One and the same sample provided the 5 T cell receptor beta chains below, sequenced in a study of shared clonotypes between healthy human individuals. It was CD45RO-negative cells, positively selected for CCR7, that made up naive CD8 cells, with terminally differentiated effector memory CD45RA+ cells excluded. Assay: immunoSEQ multiplex PCR; the TCRdb copy retains only in-frame clones and omits some. The sample holds some 800,000 clones, 80% to 95% seen once. Material: naive CD8+ T cells sorted from blood. The receptors here all came from a man aged 25-40 years in good health.

Only a few counts were recorded for this clone. CDR3 protein: CASSYLGGVNTEAFF. DNA of the CDR3: TGTGCCAGCAGTTACCTCGGTGGGGTGAACACTGAAGCTTTCTTT. The rearrangement joins TRBV6-5 to TRBJ1-1; no firm D call. The CDR3 length is 15 residues. Between the trimmed V and J ends, which lost 2 bases and 0 bases, there was a span of 10 bases. Germline V gene sequence: CDR1 MNHEY, CDR2 SVGAGI.

The rearrangement links TRBV5-1 to TRBJ2-7, with 8 positions matching TRBD2. The length of the CDR3 is 16 residues. Germline V gene data show CDR1 as SGHRS and CDR2 as YFSETQ. Trimming cost V 4 bases and J 2 bases; bases outside gene matches: 11. CDR3 protein: CASSPPRSGVAYEQYF. The CDR3 DNA reads TGCGCCAGCAGCCCCCCTCGTAGCGGGGTCGCCTACGAGCAGTACTTC. Complete variable domain (other parts from reference TRBV5-1 and TRBJ2-7): KAGVTQTPRYLIKTRGQQVTLSCSPISGHRSVSWYQQTPGQGLQFLFEYFSETQRNKGNFPGRFSGRQFSNSRSEMNVSTLELGDSALYLCASSPPRSGVAYEQYFGPGTRLTVT.

This rearrangement joins TRBV19 to TRBJ2-1; D is unclear. Germline assignment: CDR1 LNHDA and CDR2 SQIVND (reference sequence). V dropped 2 bases and J dropped 6 bases, with 5 bases sitting between them. The CDR3 spans 12 residues. The CDR3 nucleotides read TGTGCCAGTAGTATATTGTTCAATGAGCAGTTCTTC. It codes for CASSILFNEQFF.

The rearrangement uses TRBV5-1 and TRBJ2-7, with 8 nucleotides matching TRBD2. Trimming cost V 4 bases and J 4 bases; bases outside gene matches: 7. The CDR3 length is 14 residues. The germline V gene has CDR1 SGHRS and CDR2 YFSETQ. In DNA, the CDR3 is TGCGCCAGCAGCCTAAGCGGGAGCGGGTACGAGCAGTACTTC. Its translation: CASSLSGSGYEQYF.

The chain couples TRBV15 to TRBJ2-1; D remains ambiguous. CDR1 LNHNV and CDR2 YYDKDF come from the germline V gene (reference sequence). V lost 8 bases and J lost 6, with 8 bases in between. The CDR3 extends over 11 amino acids. CDR3 bases: TGTGCCACCTACTCCCGCAATGAGCAGTTCTTC. It specifies CATYSRNEQFF.